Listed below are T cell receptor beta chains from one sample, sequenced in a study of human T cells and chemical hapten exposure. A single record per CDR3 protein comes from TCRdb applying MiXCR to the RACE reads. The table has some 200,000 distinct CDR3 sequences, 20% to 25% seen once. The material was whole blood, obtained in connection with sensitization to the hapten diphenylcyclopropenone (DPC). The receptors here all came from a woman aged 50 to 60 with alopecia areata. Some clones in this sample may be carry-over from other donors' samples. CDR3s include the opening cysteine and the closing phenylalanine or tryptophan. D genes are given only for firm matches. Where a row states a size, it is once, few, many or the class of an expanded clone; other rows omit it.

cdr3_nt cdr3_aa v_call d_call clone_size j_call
TGCAGTGCGGCCAGCTGGCCTGAAGCTTTCTTT CSAASWPEAFF TRBV20-1 NA many TRBJ1-1
TGCGCCAGCAATCGTGGGGAGAACACTGAAGCTTTCTTT CASNRGENTEAFF TRBV5-1 NA many TRBJ1-1
TGTGCCAGCAGCGTAACAGGGGATTTGAACACTGAAGCTTTCTTT CASSVTGDLNTEAFF TRBV9 TRBD1 NA TRBJ1-1
TGTGCCAGCAGCCCGATTCGGAGCTCCTACAATGAGCAGTTCTTC CASSPIRSSYNEQFF TRBV11-1 NA NA TRBJ2-1
TGCAGTGCTAGAGGGACCGTTACCGGGGAGCTGTTTTTT CSARGTVTGELFF TRBV20-1 NA few TRBJ2-2
TGCAGCGTTGAGTACGACTATGGCTACACCTTC CSVEYDYGYTF TRBV29-1 NA few TRBJ1-2
TGTGCCAGCAGCTTATGGTTTTCGGGGGACACTGAAGCTTTCTTT CASSLWFSGDTEAFF TRBV7-9 NA few TRBJ1-1
TGTGCAAGTCGCTCCGGGACAGGGGGTCTCGAAAAACTGTTTTTT CASRSGTGGLEKLFF TRBV12-2 NA few TRBJ1-4
TGCAGTGCAATAATAGCGGGAGTATCCTACAATGAGCAGTTCTTC CSAIIAGVSYNEQFF TRBV20-1 TRBD2 NA TRBJ2-1
TGTGCCAGCAGCTTAGGAGGCTCAGGGGCGTCCCAAGAGACCCAGTACTTC CASSLGGSGASQETQYF TRBV11-2 NA few TRBJ2-5
TGTGCCAGCAGTCCCGGGGCCAATGAGCAGTTCTTC CASSPGANEQFF TRBV25-1 NA few TRBJ2-1
TGCAGCGTGGATCGGTCAGATACGCAGTATTTT CSVDRSDTQYF TRBV29-1 NA NA TRBJ2-3
TGTGCCACCGCAGTTACGAACACCGGGGAGCTGTTTTTT CATAVTNTGELFF TRBV28 NA few TRBJ2-2
TGCAGTGCTCTTGAGACAGGCGGCTATGGCTACACCTTC CSALETGGYGYTF TRBV20-1 NA NA TRBJ1-2
TGCGCCAGCAGCTTGTTCCCGGAGGAGACCCAGTACTTC CASSLFPEETQYF TRBV5-1 NA few TRBJ2-5
TGTGCCAGCAGCTTGCAGATGCGGGAGAGCAATGAGCAGTTCTTC CASSLQMRESNEQFF TRBV7-2 TRBD2 few TRBJ2-1
TGTGCCAGCAGTTACTCGGGACTGGGGGAAGAGACCCAGTACTTC CASSYSGLGEETQYF TRBV6-5 NA NA TRBJ2-5
TGTGCCAGCAGTGAGGCGCCCGGGGAGCTGTTTTTT CASSEAPGELFF TRBV6-1 NA NA TRBJ2-2
TGTGCCAGCATCCAAGCGGGAGTTATCGGGGAGCTGTTTTTT CASIQAGVIGELFF TRBV12-3/TRBV12-4 TRBD2 few TRBJ2-2
TGTGCCAGCAGGGGCGGGATTGGGGATGAGCAGTTCTTC CASRGGIGDEQFF TRBV6-2/TRBV6-3 NA NA TRBJ2-1
TGTGCCAGCAGCAGAGCGGGAGGACAAGAGACCCAGTACTTC CASSRAGGQETQYF TRBV2 TRBD2 NA TRBJ2-5
TGTGCCAGCAGCCAAGTTGAGTACTATGGCTACACCTTC CASSQVEYYGYTF TRBV4-2 NA NA TRBJ1-2
TGTGCCAGCAGCTTCCCCGGGACTAGCGCTAATGAGCAGTTCTTC CASSFPGTSANEQFF TRBV5-6 TRBD2 NA TRBJ2-1
TGCAGCGCCGCCTGGGACAGGGGAATCGCTGAAGCTTTCTTT CSAAWDRGIAEAFF TRBV29-1 TRBD1 NA TRBJ1-1
TGTGCCAGCACCGTACAAGACCGGACCATGAACACTGAAGCTTTCTTT CASTVQDRTMNTEAFF TRBV5-6 NA NA TRBJ1-1
TGTGCCAGCAGCTCCCGGGCACCCACTGAAGCTTTCTTT CASSSRAPTEAFF TRBV11-2 NA NA TRBJ1-1
TGTGCCACCAGTGATGTGGGCAGCGAAGAGACCCAGTACTTC CATSDVGSEETQYF TRBV24-1 NA NA TRBJ2-5
TGTGCCAGCAGCTCGTATGCTGGGGCCAACGTCCTGACTTTC CASSSYAGANVLTF TRBV3-1 NA NA TRBJ2-6
TGTGCCAGCAGTCCCGCGACAGGAACCTACGAGCAGTACTTC CASSPATGTYEQYF TRBV28 NA few TRBJ2-7
TGTGCCAGCAGTGAAGACAGGGGTTCCTACAATGAGCAGTTCTTC CASSEDRGSYNEQFF TRBV27 TRBD1 few TRBJ2-1
TGTGCCAGCAGTCCCGCTCGGTTTAGGGGTGAGCAGTTCTTC CASSPARFRGEQFF TRBV12-3/TRBV12-4 NA NA TRBJ2-1
TGCGCCAGCAGTGAGGCGAATGAGCAGTTCTTC CASSEANEQFF TRBV5-1 NA few TRBJ2-1
TGTGCCACCCCAGAACTCAGAATGAACACTGAAGCTTTCTTT CATPELRMNTEAFF TRBV6-1 NA NA TRBJ1-1
TGTGCCAGCAGCTTAGTATGGCAGGGGGAACAGCCCCAGCATTTT CASSLVWQGEQPQHF TRBV7-2 TRBD1 NA TRBJ1-5
TGCAGTGCTAGAGTCGCCGGGTTTGGGACTGAAGCTTTCTTT CSARVAGFGTEAFF TRBV20-1 NA few TRBJ1-1
TGTGCCAGCAGTTGGTCGGCAGTGGGTACAGATACGCAGTATTTT CASSWSAVGTDTQYF TRBV7-9 NA few TRBJ2-3
TGTGCCAGCAGCATAGGGGATGAGCAGTTCTTC CASSIGDEQFF TRBV9 NA NA TRBJ2-1
TGCAGTGCTAGACGGAGGAACACTGAAGCTTTCTTT CSARRRNTEAFF TRBV20-1 NA many TRBJ1-1
TGTGCCAGCACGCGGATTGGCGGGAGTTCCTACGAGCAGTACTTC CASTRIGGSSYEQYF TRBV6-5 TRBD2 few TRBJ2-7
TGTGCCAGCAGTCTCCTGGGTTCAGAGACCCAGTACTTC CASSLLGSETQYF TRBV27 NA NA TRBJ2-5
TGTGCCAGCAGATCTCCGGTTTGGGACAGGGGTCGAAACGAGCAGTACTTC CASRSPVWDRGRNEQYF TRBV6-5 TRBD1 few TRBJ2-7
TGTGCCAGCAGTTACTCGAAGCCTTATGGCTACACCTTC CASSYSKPYGYTF TRBV6-6 NA NA TRBJ1-2
TGTGCCAGCAGTGAAGACGGCAGGGCGGCAACTAATGAAAAACTGTTTTTT CASSEDGRAATNEKLFF TRBV2 NA NA TRBJ1-4
TGTGCCAGCAGCTTAATGGGCGGGAGGACCTCCCAGGAGCAGTTCTTC CASSLMGGRTSQEQFF TRBV7-2 TRBD2 NA TRBJ2-1
TGTGCCAGCAGTTTAGGCCGGTGGGCACATGGTGAAGCTTTCTTT CASSLGRWAHGEAFF TRBV12-3/TRBV12-4 NA NA TRBJ1-1
TGTGCCAGCAGCTTAGCAGGGGGCGTCACTGAAGCTTTCTTT CASSLAGGVTEAFF TRBV7-2 TRBD1 NA TRBJ1-1
TGCAGTGCTAGAGACAGGGATGGCACTGAAGCTTTCTTT CSARDRDGTEAFF TRBV20-1 NA NA TRBJ1-1
TGTGCCAGCAGCCAGGGGGATTATTCGAACACTGAAGCTTTCTTT CASSQGDYSNTEAFF TRBV14 NA NA TRBJ1-1
TGTGCCAGCAGCCAAGATCTGCCCGGGATAGACAATGAGCAGTTCTTC CASSQDLPGIDNEQFF TRBV14 NA NA TRBJ2-1
TGCGCCAGCAGCCCCGGGACAGGGGATAGGAACACTGAAGCTTTCTTT CASSPGTGDRNTEAFF TRBV5-1 TRBD1 NA TRBJ1-1
TGTGCCACCACCCCTGCGGGGGTTGCCTACGAGCAGTACTTC CATTPAGVAYEQYF TRBV7-9 TRBD2 few TRBJ2-7
TGTGCCAGCAGGGCTGGCTACACCTTC CASRAGYTF TRBV2 NA few TRBJ1-2
TGCGCCAGCGCCATAGGGATCACCTACGAGCAGTACTTC CASAIGITYEQYF TRBV5-1 NA NA TRBJ2-7
TGTGCCAGCAGCTCACGGACTAGCGGAATCCTAGCCAAAAACATTCAGTACTTC CASSSRTSGILAKNIQYF TRBV11-2 TRBD2 NA TRBJ2-4
TGTGCCAGCAGCGTAGTGTCAGAAATTTATAATTCACCCCTCCACTTT CASSVVSEIYNSPLHF TRBV9 NA NA TRBJ1-6
TGTGCCAGCAGTGACCCCAGGAAGGAAACTGAAGCTTTCTTT CASSDPRKETEAFF TRBV2 NA many TRBJ1-1
TGTGCTAGTGGTTTGGTTCAAACCGGGACAGGGTACAATCAGCCCCAGCATTTT CASGLVQTGTGYNQPQHF TRBV12-5 TRBD1 NA TRBJ1-5